Listed below are T cell receptor beta chains from one sample, sequenced in a study of CD8+ T cells in alopecia areata. The repertoire was sequenced with immunoSEQ multiplex PCR; TCRdb's copy has only in-frame clones and lacks some. The sample holds fewer than 200,000 clones, about 54% seen once. The sequences come from CD4+ T cells sorted from blood, collected at roughly week 55, from a patient treated with tofacitinib. These receptors were taken from a human donor with alopecia areata. CDR3s include the opening cysteine and the closing phenylalanine or tryptophan. The D gene is left open where the match is weak. Rows give clone size only sometimes, using once, few, many, or a class for an expanded clone.

cdr3_nt: TGCGCCAGCAGCTTCAGACAGGGGGCCTCCAATGAGCAGTTCTTC
cdr3_aa: CASSFRQGASNEQFF
clone_size: few
d_call: TRBD1
v_call: TRBV5-1
j_call: TRBJ2-1

cdr3_nt: TGCGCCAGCAGCTTGGGGACAGCGAATCAGCCCCAGCATTTT
cdr3_aa: CASSLGTANQPQHF
clone_size: -
d_call: -
v_call: TRBV5-1
j_call: TRBJ1-5

cdr3_nt: TGTGCCAGCACCTTAGCGCGGGTGGCCTCACCCCTCCACTTT
cdr3_aa: CASTLARVASPLHF
clone_size: -
d_call: -
v_call: TRBV2
j_call: TRBJ1-6

cdr3_nt: TGCAGCGTTGCGGGACAGGGTGGAGAAAACACCATATATTTT
cdr3_aa: CSVAGQGGENTIYF
clone_size: -
d_call: TRBD1
v_call: TRBV29-1
j_call: TRBJ1-3

cdr3_nt: TGTGCCAGCAGTTTAGCGGGGGGTAGCACAGATACGCAGTATTTT
cdr3_aa: CASSLAGGSTDTQYF
clone_size: -
d_call: TRBD2
v_call: TRBV2
j_call: TRBJ2-3

cdr3_nt: TGCAGCGTCGGGCCCCGGACAGGGAGTTTTGGCTACACCTTC
cdr3_aa: CSVGPRTGSFGYTF
clone_size: few
d_call: TRBD1
v_call: TRBV29-1
j_call: TRBJ1-2

cdr3_nt: TGCAGTCCTGATGGCGGGGGAGAGCAGTTCTTC
cdr3_aa: CSPDGGGEQFF
clone_size: -
d_call: TRBD2
v_call: TRBV20-1
j_call: TRBJ2-1

cdr3_nt: TGCAGCGTTGATTCGGTAGGATCCTACAATGAGCAGTTCTTC
cdr3_aa: CSVDSVGSYNEQFF
clone_size: -
d_call: -
v_call: TRBV29-1
j_call: TRBJ2-1

cdr3_nt: TGCAGCGTTGCCCCAGGGGGCGGAAACTATGGCTACACCTTC
cdr3_aa: CSVAPGGGNYGYTF
clone_size: -
d_call: TRBD1
v_call: TRBV29-1
j_call: TRBJ1-2

cdr3_nt: TGTGCCAGCAGCTTCCCTCGGGGTGGAGCGGCAGCCTACGAGCAGTACTTC
cdr3_aa: CASSFPRGGAAAYEQYF
clone_size: -
d_call: -
v_call: TRBV11-2
j_call: TRBJ2-7

cdr3_nt: TGTGCCATCAGTGAAGCAGACCGGGCTTACGAGCAGTACTTC
cdr3_aa: CAISEADRAYEQYF
clone_size: -
d_call: -
v_call: TRBV10-3
j_call: TRBJ2-7